This entry features one T cell receptor (beta chain) sequence. Its target is not known. A junction end diverges from the germline sequence, so it may reflect a read error. The CDR3 sequence is 14 residues long. Germline CDR1 and CDR2: MNHNS and SASEGT. This entry comes from a study of tumor and adjacent non-tumor tissue in lung cancer. Study-wide findings and caveats: In normal lung, the top 100 clones were significantly more dominant than in tumor. TCR diversity was significantly greater in tumor than normal lung tissue.

TCRbeta libraries were built with three rounds of nested PCR, modified from ARM-PCR. TCRdb reanalysed the multiplex PCR reads using MiXCR and keeps one entry per CDR3 protein. The sample lists 200,000 to 250,000 distinct CDR3 sequences, 70% to 75% occurring once. RNA was extracted from bulk tissue without any cell sorting. J is TRBJ1-2 and V is TRBV6-1; no firm D call. Sequenced material: lung tumor tissue. The TCR sequence derives from a man aged 55 to 69 with non-small cell lung cancer. DNA for the CDR3: TGTGTCAGCATGGGGAGTTTTCCTAACTATGGCTACACCTTC. Its protein product is CVSMGSFPNYGYTF.